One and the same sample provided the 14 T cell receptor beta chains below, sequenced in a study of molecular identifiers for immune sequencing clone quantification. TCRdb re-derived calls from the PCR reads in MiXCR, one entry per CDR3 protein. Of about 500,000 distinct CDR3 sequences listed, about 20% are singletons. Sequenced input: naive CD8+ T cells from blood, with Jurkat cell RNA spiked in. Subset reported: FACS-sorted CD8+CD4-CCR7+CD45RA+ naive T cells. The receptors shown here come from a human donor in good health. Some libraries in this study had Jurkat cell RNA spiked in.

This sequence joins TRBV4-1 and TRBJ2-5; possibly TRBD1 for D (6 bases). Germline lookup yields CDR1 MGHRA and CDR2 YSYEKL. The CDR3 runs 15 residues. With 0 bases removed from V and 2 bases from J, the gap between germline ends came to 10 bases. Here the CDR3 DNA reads TGCGCCAGCAGCCAAGAGTTGGACAGTCAAGAGACCCAGTACTTC. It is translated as CASSQELDSQETQYF.

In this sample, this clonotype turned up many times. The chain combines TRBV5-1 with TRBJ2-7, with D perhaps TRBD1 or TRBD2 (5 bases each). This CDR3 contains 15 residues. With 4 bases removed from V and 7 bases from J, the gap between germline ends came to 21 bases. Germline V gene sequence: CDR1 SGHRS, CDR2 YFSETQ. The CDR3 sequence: CASSMETGLGEEQYF. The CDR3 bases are TGCGCCAGCAGCATGGAGACGGGGCTGGGCGAGGAGCAGTACTTC.

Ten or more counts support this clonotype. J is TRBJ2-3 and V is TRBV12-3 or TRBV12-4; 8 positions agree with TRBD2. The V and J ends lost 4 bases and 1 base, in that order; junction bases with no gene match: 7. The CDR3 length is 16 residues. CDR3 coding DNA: TGTGCCAGCAGTTCGACGACTAGCGTTGGCACAGATACGCAGTATTTT. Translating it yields CASSSTTSVGTDTQYF.

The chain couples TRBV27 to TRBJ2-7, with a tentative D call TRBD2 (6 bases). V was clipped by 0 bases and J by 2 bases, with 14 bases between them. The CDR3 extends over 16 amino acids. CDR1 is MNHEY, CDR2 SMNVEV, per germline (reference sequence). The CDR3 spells CASSLSAMTRTYEQYF. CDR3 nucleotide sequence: TGTGCCAGCAGTTTATCCGCTATGACTAGGACCTACGAGCAGTACTTC.

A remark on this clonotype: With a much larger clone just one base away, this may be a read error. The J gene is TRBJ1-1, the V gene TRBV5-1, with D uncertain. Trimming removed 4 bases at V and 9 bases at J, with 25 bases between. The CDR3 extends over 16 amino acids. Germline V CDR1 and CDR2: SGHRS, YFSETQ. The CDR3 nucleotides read TGCGCCAGCAGCCTAAACCACCTACCATTGGTTACTAAAGCTTTCTTT. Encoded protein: CASSLNHLPLVTKAFF. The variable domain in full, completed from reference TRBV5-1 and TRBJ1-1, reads KAGVTQTPRYLIKTRGQQVTLSCSPISGHRSVSWYQQTPGQGLQFLFEYFSETQRNKGNFPGRFSGRQFSNSRSEMNVSTLELGDSALYLCASSLNHLPLVTKAFFGQGTRLTVV.

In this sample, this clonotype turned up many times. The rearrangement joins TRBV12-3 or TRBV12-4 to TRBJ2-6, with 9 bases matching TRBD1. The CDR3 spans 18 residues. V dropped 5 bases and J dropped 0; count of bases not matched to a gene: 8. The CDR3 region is CASSLRQGVTSGANVLTF. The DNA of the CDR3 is TGTGCCAGCAGTCTGCGACAGGGGGTGACCTCTGGGGCCAACGTCCTGACTTTC.

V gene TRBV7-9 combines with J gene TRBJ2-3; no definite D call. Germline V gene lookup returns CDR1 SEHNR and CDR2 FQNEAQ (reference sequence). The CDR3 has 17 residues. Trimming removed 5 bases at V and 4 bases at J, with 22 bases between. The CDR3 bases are TGTGCCAGCAGCCGGCCAAGGACGGGTGTATTTTCAGATACGCAGTATTTT. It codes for CASSRPRTGVFSDTQYF.

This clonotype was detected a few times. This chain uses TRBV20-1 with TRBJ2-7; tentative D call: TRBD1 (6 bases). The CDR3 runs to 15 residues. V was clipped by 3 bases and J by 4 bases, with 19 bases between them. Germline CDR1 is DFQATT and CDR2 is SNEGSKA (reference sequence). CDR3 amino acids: CSASGDTSILYEQYF. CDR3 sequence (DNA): TGCAGTGCTAGTGGGGACACTTCAATCCTATACGAGCAGTACTTC.

The CDR3 sequence is CASSSQLRGGVDTQYF. The CDR3 DNA reads as TGTGCCAGCAGCTCTCAATTACGGGGGGGGGTAGATACGCAGTATTTT. The chain combines TRBV7-9 with TRBJ2-3; 8 positions match TRBD2. This CDR3 spans 16 amino acids. In germline, CDR1 is SEHNR, CDR2 FQNEAQ (reference sequence). Trimming took 4 bases from V and 5 from J; bases not matched to a gene: 11.

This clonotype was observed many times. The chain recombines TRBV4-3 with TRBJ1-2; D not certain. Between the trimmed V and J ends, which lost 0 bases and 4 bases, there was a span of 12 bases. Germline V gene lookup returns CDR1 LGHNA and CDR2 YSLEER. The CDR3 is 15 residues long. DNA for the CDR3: TGCGCCAGCAGCCAAGAAGCGGGATGGGCCTATGGCTACACCTTC. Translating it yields CASSQEAGWAYGYTF.

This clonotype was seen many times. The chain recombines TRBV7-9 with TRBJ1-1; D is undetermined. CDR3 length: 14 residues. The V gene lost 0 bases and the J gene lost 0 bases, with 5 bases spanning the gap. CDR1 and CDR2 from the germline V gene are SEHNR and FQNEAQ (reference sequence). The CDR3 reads CASSLAQMNTEAFF. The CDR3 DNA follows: TGTGCCAGCAGCTTAGCACAGATGAACACTGAAGCTTTCTTT.

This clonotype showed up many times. The CDR3 sequence is CASRPTAGQGAEAFF. In nucleotides, the CDR3 is TGTGCCAGCAGACCAACCGCAGGACAGGGTGCTGAAGCTTTCTTT. V and J are TRBV7-9 and TRBJ1-1; 8 bases line up with TRBD1. The CDR3 has 15 residues. The V and J ends lost 6 bases and 6 bases, in that order; junction bases with no gene match: 12. In germline, CDR1 is SEHNR, CDR2 FQNEAQ (reference sequence).

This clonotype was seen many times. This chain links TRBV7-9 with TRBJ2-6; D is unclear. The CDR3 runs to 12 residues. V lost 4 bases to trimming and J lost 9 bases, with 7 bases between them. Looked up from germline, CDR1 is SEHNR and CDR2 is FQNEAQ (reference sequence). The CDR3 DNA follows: TGTGCCAGCAGCTCCCAAGGCAACGTCCTGACTTTC. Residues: CASSSQGNVLTF.

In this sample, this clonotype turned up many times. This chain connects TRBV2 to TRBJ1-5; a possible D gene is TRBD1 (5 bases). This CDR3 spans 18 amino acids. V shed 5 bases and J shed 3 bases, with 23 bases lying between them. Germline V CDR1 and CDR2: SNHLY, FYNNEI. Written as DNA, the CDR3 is TGTGCCAGCAGTTCAGAGCAAGACAGCCCTACGTCCAATCAGCCCCAGCATTTT. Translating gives CASSSEQDSPTSNQPQHF.